This T cell receptor (beta chain) was profiled in a study of blood T cells in healthy people across ages. A second PCR, run for about 7 to 12 cycles, used a sample-barcoded 5' primer plus a J-beta primer mix. In TCRdb, the 5' RACE reads were re-called with MiXCR into one record per CDR3 protein. The sample holds approximately 900,000 distinct CDR3 sequences, around 29% seen once. Worth noting for this clonotype: At one end, the junction sequence differs from germline, possibly due to a read error.

CDR3 length: 12 amino acids. Germline loops: CDR1 DFQATT, CDR2 SNEGSKA (reference sequence). Another study also made use of these data, one on T cells of mothers and their children.

The sample was blood. This chain joins TRBV20-1 and TRBJ2-4; no clear D gene. The source of this sequence is a woman aged 40 to 50 in good health. CDR3 sequence (DNA): TGCAGTGCTAGTCTGCCCTCCTACGAGCAGGACTTC. This translates into CSASLPSYEQDF.